This record covers a single T cell receptor beta chain. Its cognate antigen has yet to be identified. Within one base of it there is no much larger clone, and no base qualities were kept. After removal of 6 bases from V and 3 bases from J, the junction retains 5 bases not matched to a gene. The CDR3, from cysteine to phenylalanine, totals 15 residues. CDR3 DNA only is kept here, 45 bases in frame from base 1. Per the germline V gene, MDHEN is the CDR1 and SYDVKM is the CDR2. The sample comes from a study of cytomegalovirus exposure and HLA in healthy donors listed by TCRdb under 2017. As for the study more broadly: An earlier analysis of approximately 640 of the donors reported approximately 270 Gb of sequence data and more than 90 million unique TCR beta sequences from about 179 million T cells. Approximately 300 gigabases of sequencing data and tens of millions of unique TCR sequences were included in an early release covering roughly 700 HLA-typed donors. The genetic ancestry cluster associated with self-reported Caucasian donors included 81% of the 300 to 450 genotyped donors. The aim of the study was to test whether cataloging public T cell receptors could identify signatures of past pathogen exposure. The study profiled the T cell repertoires of around 700 subjects by immunosequencing and related them to cytomegalovirus serostatus. Besides the first cohort of 666 subjects, a separate validation cohort made up of roughly 130 different subjects was used. The study combined high-throughput TCR immunosequencing, statistical association of individual TCRs with disease status, and machine learning to predict cytomegalovirus infection status. A later analysis re-analyzed previously published TCR beta repertoires from 666 donors and added high-resolution HLA genotyping to study TCR occurrence patterns. Rather than drawing on any new phenotypic data, the later analysis identified candidate immune exposures from TCR beta sequences and the way those sequences occurred across donors. In an earlier analysis of around 540 of the donors, high-throughput TCR beta sequencing was used to judge whether each TCR beta V gene segment behaved as functional or pseudogenic. Donor age, sex, ethnicity and CMV serostatus were collected together with the repertoire data. In a later genetic analysis, genome-wide SNP genotypes for about 65% of the roughly 700 donors were used, and that subset was treated as a discovery cohort. Every repertoire in the discovery cohort had been generated on one and the same sequencing platform. Class I and class II HLA loci were covered by the typing at four-digit resolution. Typing coverage varied by locus: 629-630 donors for A, B, C, DRB1 and DQB1; approximately 500 for DQA1; nearly 610 for DPA1; approximately 450 for DPB1. Several DR-DQ haplotypes were handled as single units for association and clustering because linkage in the cohort was strong. On average, over 200,000 unique TCR beta nucleotide sequences were sequenced per donor among several hundred genotyped donors of the cohort, with roughly 18% of those sequences being non-productive.

Overall results and qualifications from the work: An earlier analysis of around 600 of the donors showed that most TCR beta V segments appeared in productive rearrangements either about 87% or about 30% of the time, which broadly matched IMGT annotations. The authors suggested that the approach could potentially be generalized to other disease states and immunological phenotypes. A further reported finding was that TCR beta sequences accurately predicted the HLA-A and HLA-B alleles for most subjects in the first cohort. A later analysis reported that several top co-occurrence clusters appeared linked to parvovirus B19, influenza, CMV and Epstein-Barr virus. Fewer than 20 rarely observed V segments, including chromosome 9 orphons, were excluded from the earlier analysis of almost 600 of the donors because counts were too low. The presence/absence analyses assumed that sequencing depth was roughly uniform across donors, and that assumption may not be true. In a later analysis, HLA-associated TCR beta chains were found to be more clonally expanded and to have lower generation probabilities than equally common non-associated chains. At a false discovery rate of 0.05, a later analysis linked some 18,000 TCR beta sequences to specific HLA alleles. CMV serostatus was the only immune exposure information available for the cohort. Because some donors lacked HLA typing at each locus, the association tests relied only on the typed subset. In a later genetic analysis, fewer N-insertions in productive TCRs were reported among donors in an Asian-associated ancestry cluster than the 666-donor mean. The study listed approximately 160 TCR beta chains as associated with cytomegalovirus. Because the 87-base-pair reads could not distinguish some IMGT-functional V segments, including TRBV6-2 and TRBV6-3, those segments were excluded. A later analysis found that TCR association rates varied across HLA loci, with DRB1 alleles showing the most associated TCRs and HLA-C alleles the fewest. A later analysis found that most CMV-associated TCR beta chains appeared HLA-restricted, with HLA associations seemingly driven largely by CMV exposure. The sequencing pipeline was judged likely to have produced a cluster of highly shared sequence variants as a technical artifact. Cytomegalovirus status was reported to be diagnosed by the classifier with high specificity and sensitivity in both the original and validation cohorts. When HLA alleles, especially DR and DQ, strongly co-occurred, TCR associations were difficult to assign to individual alleles. Across donors, most TCR sequences were observed very rarely, whereas some public TCRs were present in many individuals. Correlated functional status among segregating V segments might be attributable to linkage disequilibrium, but an unknown experimental factor could not be ruled out. V-gene and J-gene trimming of TCR beta chains was associated with a missense DCLRE1C variant in a later genetic analysis, and the association was replicated in an independent cohort. In vitro tests confirmed that three of the cytomegalovirus-associated TCR beta chains recognize cytomegalovirus antigens. Only TCR beta chains were sequenced in this cohort, and the absence of alpha or paired-chain data limited detectable features.

Receptor libraries were prepared by the immunoSEQ multiplex PCR assay. For the multiplex PCR, a mixture combining 60 forward primers for TCR Vbeta segments and 13 reverse primers for TCR Jbeta segments was used. A multiplex PCR assay on genomic DNA amplified the CDR3 region of rearranged TCR beta genes. The amplified TCR beta libraries were sequenced on the Illumina HiSeq System as 87-base-pair reads. The source study handled its data this way. Across the 670 or so repertoires, a later analysis counted tens of millions of unique TCR beta chains, 9.5 million to 12 million of which were shared by at least two donors. Raw reads were error-corrected and collapsed into unique sequences with a nearest-neighbor algorithm that merged closely related sequences to remove PCR and sequencing errors. To assign V, D and J gene segments, CDR3 sequences were aligned to IMGT reference sequences. For a sequence to be retained, at least a six-nucleotide match to both a V gene segment and a J gene segment was required. A rearrangement counted as productive if the CDR3 had no stop codons and remained in frame with V and J, and every other rearrangement counted as non-productive. CDR3 was defined according to IMGT convention as the region running from the second conserved V-encoded cysteine to the conserved J-encoded phenylalanine. The earlier analysis of about 560 of the donors excluded any sequence lacking an unambiguous match to a single V gene segment. In an earlier analysis of roughly 600 of the donors, a V segment was called functional when productive rearrangements were above 56.7%, and segregating when the standard deviation between donors exceeded 5%. To diagnose cytomegalovirus status from the catalog of TCR beta chain sequences, a statistical classification framework was built. In a later analysis, V and J genes were assigned by comparing TCR nucleotide sequences against IMGT/GENE-DB human TR gene sequences. The TCRdist pipeline was used in a later analysis to assign CDR3 sequences and most-parsimonious VDJ recombination scenarios. In a later analysis, each TCR beta chain was defined by its CDR3 amino acid sequence together with its V-gene family, and reads lacking a unique V-gene family were excluded. To address suspected cross-contamination and a sequencing artifact, a later analysis removed a few hundred highly shared, low-generation-probability nucleotide sequences. A later analysis calculated a clonal expansion index for each public chain from normalized within-repertoire ranks of inferred template counts. In a later analysis, generation probabilities were computed using a VDJ recombination model fitted to out-of-frame rearrangements, and the results were checked against IGoR. Hypergeometric tests were used in a later analysis to score TCR-TCR, TCR-HLA and TCR-CMV co-occurrence, with a repertoire-size bias correction applied to the TCR pairs. In a later analysis, false discovery rates were estimated by permuting HLA or CMV assignments 20 times. In a later analysis, co-occurring TCRs were grouped using DBSCAN, with TCRdist sequence similarity added in when clustering inside HLA-allele-positive subsets. Repertoires with fewer than 30,000 or more than 120,000 public chains were left out of co-occurrence clustering, as were four to six repertoires with anomalous nucleotide sharing. Sourced from immuneACCESS, this table was stored by TCRdb with only in-frame sequences that have V and J called. A share of the clones is absent; for the studies checked, an unresolved V gene accounts for under half, and the remainder has no known explanation. The V and J calls and clone size are taken from that table; D and trimming were inferred from the DNA. Here the sample has about 140,000 clones; about 77% occur a single time. The ten largest clones take up 1.5% to 2% of the sample.

The cohort consisted of hundreds of healthy bone marrow donors. At the time of sampling, every cohort member was nominally healthy, though immune exposures that went unrecorded were likely present. The donor was CMV seronegative and was included in the group of hundreds of seronegative cohort members. A peripheral blood sample was collected from each donor, and TCR beta sequencing was performed on peripheral blood mononuclear cells. The Qiagen DNeasy Blood Extraction Kit was used to extract genomic DNA from the blood cell samples. The sequence was obtained from a female donor in good health and CMV-seronegative. The V gene is TRBV28 and the J gene is TRBJ1-4; 9 central bases correspond to TRBD1. Input material: PBMCs. The bases read TGTGCCAGCAGCTGGGGGGACAGGGCTAATGAAAAACTGTTTTTT. Its product reads: CASSWGDRANEKLFF.